This TCR beta chain was sequenced in a study of OX40 agonist ivuxolimab in advanced cancers. Broadly, across the study: Ivuxolimab was a fully human IgG2 agonistic monoclonal antibody targeting the costimulatory receptor OX40 (CD134). Intravenous ivuxolimab was administered to patients every 2 weeks at six dose levels: 0.01, 0.1, 0.3, 1.5, 3 and 10 mg/kg. Of the roughly 52 dose-escalation patients, hepatocellular carcinoma was present in approximately 20, melanoma in approximately 15, renal cell carcinoma in 9 and head and neck cancer in 9. A male proportion of around 80% and a mean age of roughly 55 years, ranging from about 20 to 80, were recorded for the dose-escalation cohort. Patients were allowed to have had prior anti-PD-1, anti-PD-L1 or anti-CTLA-4 therapy, and approximately 41% of the dose-escalation patients had previously received checkpoint inhibitors. Three dose-escalation patients achieved partial responses, one with hepatocellular carcinoma and two with cutaneous melanoma. The point of sequencing TCRbeta in the periphery was to test whether ivuxolimab changed TCR sequence diversity and drove clonal T-cell expansion. The paper reports the monotherapy dose-escalation portion (N ≈ 50 patients) of the phase I ivuxolimab trial. Study-wide findings and limitations: At doses of 0.1 to 3.0 mg/kg, clonal expansion of both CD4+ and CD8+ blood T cells was observed from baseline to week 6. After ivuxolimab, more expanded clones were found on average in CD8+ T cells than in CD4+ T cells. Partial responders in the 0.1-3.0 mg/kg groups had among the lowest normalized peripheral clonal expansion, especially among CD8+ T cells. Low levels of normalized T-cell clonal expansion were also shown by some nonresponding patients. The antigen specificity of the clonally expanded peripheral T cells was not determined.

CDR1 SGHRS and CDR2 YFSETQ were looked up in the germline V gene. Deletion took 2 bases off V and 0 bases off J, with a span of 8 bases between the germline ends. Measured from the cysteine to the phenylalanine, the CDR3 is 15 residues long. Here the CDR3 DNA is all that survives: 45 bases in frame from base 1. The trial excluded patients who had a history of autoimmune disease or were on systemic immunosuppression. Peripheral blood for TCR sequencing was collected from all dose cohorts at baseline, on cycle 4 day 1, and on cycle 7 day 1. Samples were obtained from an open-label, multicenter, first-in-human phase I dose-escalation trial of ivuxolimab. Adults with locally advanced or metastatic head and neck squamous cell, hepatocellular, melanoma or renal cell carcinoma were enrolled in the trial. CD4+ and CD8+ T cells were sorted separately from peripheral blood before TCR sequencing. For sequencing of the TCRbeta CDR3 region, genomic DNA was extracted from the sorted cells. The immunoSEQ Assay was used to sequence the TCRbeta CDR3 regions. TCRdb provides this immuneACCESS table in a form limited to in-frame rearrangements. Some clones are lacking; in checked studies, under half of them reflect an unresolved V gene, and why the rest are absent is not known. In all, the sample holds tens of thousands of clones, and around 87% of those were seen once. The ten largest clonotypes hold less than 0.25% of the sample.

As regards this clone: Its antigen remains unidentified. The record has no base qualities; no much larger clone is one base away.

The material was CD4+ or CD8+ T cells sorted from blood, obtained in a trial of the OX40 agonist ivuxolimab. The chain couples TRBV5-1 to TRBJ2-2; a tentative D call is TRBD2 (6 bases match). The clonotype comes from an adult with an advanced solid tumor such as melanoma, head and neck, liver or kidney cancer. The sequenced DNA is TGCGCCAGCAGCTTTAGCGGTCCGAACACCGGGGAGCTGTTTTTT. The resulting protein is CASSFSGPNTGELFF.